Following are 19 T cell receptor beta chains from one sample sequenced in a study of T-cell reconstitution after alpha-beta-depleted transplantation in children. Unique molecular identifiers tagged the TCRbeta library. TCRdb analysed the PCR reads with MiXCR anew, one entry per CDR3 protein. Of hundreds of thousands of distinct CDR3 sequences in the sample, around 13% were seen once. Source: PBMCs, taken before TCRalphabeta/CD19-depleted stem cell transplant. These receptors were collected from a girl aged 2 to 9 with congenital amegakaryocytic thrombocytopenia, due to receive a stem cell transplant.

This clonotype was observed many times. The J gene is TRBJ2-3, the V gene TRBV20-1, with 7 bases matching TRBD2. The V segment lost 6 bases and the J segment 5 bases; nucleotides outside the gene matches: 14. The CDR3 sequence is 15 residues long. Germline CDR1 reads DFQATT; CDR2 reads SNEGSKA (reference sequence). The CDR3 coding sequence is TGCAGTGCGTCCTACCGGGAGGTTAATTTAGATACGCAGTATTTT. This gives the protein CSASYREVNLDTQYF.

This clonotype has a count of ten or more. The rearrangement joins TRBV7-6 to TRBJ1-4; D gene ambiguous. Germline-derived CDR1 and CDR2 are SGHVS and FNYEAQ. V was trimmed by 1 base and J by 8 bases, leaving 14 bases between them. The CDR3 consists of 15 residues. This CDR3 reads CASSLGPGAREKLFF. The CDR3 DNA reads TGTGCCAGCAGCTTAGGGCCCGGAGCAAGGGAAAAACTGTTTTTT.

V and J are TRBV19 and TRBJ2-3, with a tentative D call TRBD1 (6 bases). The CDR3 runs 12 residues. Trimming left V 5 bases short and J 5 bases short, with 8 bases between. Per germline, CDR1 LNHDA and CDR2 SQIVND (reference sequence). CDR3 amino acids: CASSQGQDTQYF. The CDR3 nucleotides are TGTGCCAGTAGTCAGGGACAAGATACGCAGTATTTT.

This clonotype has at least ten counts. This chain links TRBV5-1 with TRBJ1-5; 7 bases fit TRBD1. The germline V gene has CDR1 SGHRS and CDR2 YFSETQ. This CDR3 is 15 amino acids long. V dropped 3 bases and J dropped 0; count of bases not matched to a gene: 3. CDR3 protein: CASSWDRHSNQPQHF. The CDR3 DNA is TGCGCCAGCAGCTGGGACAGACATAGCAATCAGCCCCAGCATTTT.

This clonotype was seen only a few times. CDR3 loop: CASSLTTSGDIQYF. The CDR3 DNA follows: TGTGCCAGCAGCTTAACAACCAGCGGTGACATTCAGTACTTC. The V and J genes are TRBV7-3 and TRBJ2-4; possibly TRBD2 for D (5 bases). Germline V lookup: CDR1 SGHTA, CDR2 FQGTGA. V lost 0 bases and J 8 bases, leaving 11 bases between the germline ends. This CDR3 is 14 amino acids long.

The chain has TRBV5-1 and TRBJ2-5; 10 nucleotides align to TRBD1. Germline CDR1 SGHRS, CDR2 YFSETQ. V lost 3 bases, J lost 3 bases, and 5 bases stayed unmatched. The CDR3 runs to 15 residues. CDR3 coding DNA: TGCGCCAGCAGCTCCTACGGGACAGGGGAAGAGACCCAGTACTTC. Protein sequence: CASSSYGTGEETQYF.

The chain joins TRBV20-1 to TRBJ2-5; D call uncertain. Germline CDR1 is DFQATT and CDR2 is SNEGSKA (reference sequence). V was trimmed by 3 bases and J by 2 bases, leaving 16 bases between them. The CDR3 is 15 amino acids. The CDR3 spells CSASPGLELQETQYF. The CDR3, as DNA: TGCAGTGCTAGCCCCGGGCTAGAGCTTCAAGAGACCCAGTACTTC.

This clonotype turned up a few times. V usage is TRBV10-2 and J usage is TRBJ2-3, with 14 bases fitting TRBD2. CDR3 size: 15 residues. The J segment lost 4 bases and the V segment lost 6 bases, leaving 3 bases of the junction unmatched. Per germline, CDR1 WSHSY and CDR2 SAAADI. The CDR3 here is CASRGTSGSADTQYF. CDR3 in DNA: TGCGCCAGCAGGGGGACTAGCGGGAGTGCAGATACGCAGTATTTT.

This clonotype appeared many times. This chain uses TRBV29-1 with TRBJ2-7, with unresolved D. Germline V CDR1 and CDR2: SQVTM, ANQGSEA. The CDR3 consists of 12 residues. Trimming removed 2 bases at V and 4 bases at J, with 9 bases between. The CDR3 region is CSVETPPYEQYF. The CDR3 DNA follows: TGCAGCGTTGAAACACCGCCATACGAGCAGTACTTC.

This clonotype showed up many times. V gene TRBV5-6 combines with J gene TRBJ2-1, with 13 bases lining up with TRBD2. V dropped 4 bases and J dropped 8; count of bases not matched to a gene: 9. CDR3 length: 16 amino acids. The germline V gene has CDR1 SGHDT and CDR2 YYEEEE. Here the CDR3 reads CASSPGTSGMVYEQFF. DNA for the CDR3: TGTGCCAGCAGCCCTGGGACTAGCGGGATGGTCTATGAGCAGTTCTTC.

J is TRBJ2-7 and V is TRBV6-2 or TRBV6-3; D not resolved. The CDR3 has 13 amino acids. The V gene's germline CDR1 is MNHEY and CDR2 SVGEGT. Deletions cut 7 bases from V and 6 bases from J, with 16 bases between. CDR3: CASKLGRSGEQYF. CDR3 DNA: TGTGCCAGCAAGTTGGGTCGGTCCGGCGAGCAGTACTTC.

This chain uses TRBV27 with TRBJ2-1; D gene uncertain. Trimming removed 10 bases from V and 8 bases from J, with 21 bases in between. The CDR3 runs 14 residues. CDR1 is MNHEY, CDR2 SMNVEV, per germline (reference sequence). The CDR3 region is CATLGRLGSYEQFF. DNA of the CDR3: TGTGCCACCCTAGGAAGGCTAGGTTCCTATGAGCAGTTCTTC.

In this sample, this clonotype turned up many times. The rearrangement uses TRBV7-9 and TRBJ1-1; a weak D match, TRBD1 (5 bases). The CDR3 has 12 amino acids. Trimming shortened V by 1 base and J by 11 bases, and 11 bases separated the two germline ends. Germline lookup yields CDR1 SEHNR and CDR2 FQNEAQ (reference sequence). This CDR3 is CASSLERGGAFF. The CDR3 bases are TGTGCCAGCAGCTTAGAGAGGGGTGGGGCTTTCTTT.

In DNA, the CDR3 is TGCGCCAGCAGCTTCTCTCAGGGAGGGGCAGATACGCAGTATTTT. Its translation is CASSFSQGGADTQYF. The V gene is TRBV5-1, the J gene TRBJ2-3; 7 bases align to TRBD2. The V and J ends lost 2 bases and 4 bases, in that order; junction bases with no gene match: 7. This CDR3 comprises 15 residues. Looked up from germline, CDR1 is SGHRS and CDR2 is YFSETQ.

The sample holds a few counts of this clonotype. The genes are TRBV20-1 and TRBJ2-3; unclear D gene. The CDR3 sequence is 12 residues long. CDR1 and CDR2 (germline): DFQATT, SNEGSKA (reference sequence). The ends were cut back, 5 bases at V and 6 bases at J, with 12 bases in the middle. CDR3 nucleotides: TGCAGTGCTGCCCTTAGTGGGGATACGCAGTATTTT. Translation: CSAALSGDTQYF.

At least ten counts were recorded for this clonotype. The CDR3 reads CSAKEQGSGPYNSPLHF. The CDR3 coding sequence is TGCAGTGCTAAAGAACAGGGGTCCGGCCCCTATAATTCACCCCTCCACTTT. The rearrangement uses TRBV20-1 and TRBJ1-6; 7 bases line up with TRBD1. The CDR3 extends over 17 amino acids. Germline V gene data show CDR1 as DFQATT and CDR2 as SNEGSKA (reference sequence). The trim removed 4 bases at V and 2 bases at J, leaving 11 bases unmatched.

This clonotype was counted between two and nine times. The chain has TRBV5-1 and TRBJ2-1; D is ambiguous. With 5 bases removed from V and 0 bases from J, the gap between germline ends came to 15 bases. Germline V gene sequence: CDR1 SGHRS, CDR2 YFSETQ. This CDR3 is 16 amino acids long. CDR3 sequence: CASSFSYSSSYNEQFF. CDR3 bases: TGCGCCAGCAGTTTCAGTTACTCCAGCTCCTACAATGAGCAGTTCTTC.

The chain is built from TRBV5-1 and TRBJ2-2; TRBD1 is a possible D gene (6 bases). CDR1 and CDR2 from the germline V gene are SGHRS and YFSETQ. This CDR3 has 14 amino acids. Trimming pared 4 bases from V and 6 bases from J, leaving 13 bases between. In DNA form, the CDR3 reads TGCGCCAGCAGCCGGACAGAAGGGGCCGGGGAGCTGTTTTTT. This gives the protein CASSRTEGAGELFF.

The chain uses TRBV20-1 and TRBJ2-1; the D gene is possibly TRBD2 (5 bases). Germline V gives CDR1 DFQATT, CDR2 SNEGSKA (reference sequence). The CDR3 covers 15 residues. Trimming left V 3 bases short and J 3 bases short, with 15 bases between. CDR3 in DNA: TGCAGTGCTAGCGATGCCGGGAAGGACTACAATGAGCAGTTCTTC. Its translation: CSASDAGKDYNEQFF.